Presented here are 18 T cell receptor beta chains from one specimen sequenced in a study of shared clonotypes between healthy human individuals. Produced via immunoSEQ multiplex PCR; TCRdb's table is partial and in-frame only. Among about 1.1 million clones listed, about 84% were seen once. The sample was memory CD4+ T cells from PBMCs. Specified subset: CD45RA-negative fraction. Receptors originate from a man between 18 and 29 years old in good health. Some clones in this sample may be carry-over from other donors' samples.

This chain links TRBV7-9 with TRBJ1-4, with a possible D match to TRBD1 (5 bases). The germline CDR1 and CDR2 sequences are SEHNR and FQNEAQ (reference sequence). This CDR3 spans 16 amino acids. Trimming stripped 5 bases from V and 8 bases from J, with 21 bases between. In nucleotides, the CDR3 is TGTGCCAGCAGCCTCGGGGACGGGCCAGCTAGGGAAAAACTGTTTTTT. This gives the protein CASSLGDGPAREKLFF. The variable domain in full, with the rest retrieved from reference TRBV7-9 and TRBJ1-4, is DTGVSQNPRHKITKRGQNVTFRCDPISEHNRLYWYRQTLGQGPEFLTYFQNEAQLEKSRLLSDRFSAERPKGSFSTLEIQRTEQGDSAMYLCASSLGDGPAREKLFFGSGTQLSVL.

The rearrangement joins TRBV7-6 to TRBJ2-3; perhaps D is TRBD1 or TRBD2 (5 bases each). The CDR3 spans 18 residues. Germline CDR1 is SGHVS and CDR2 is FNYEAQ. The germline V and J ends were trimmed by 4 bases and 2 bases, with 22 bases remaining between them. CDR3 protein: CASSSGTRLVPFTDTQYF. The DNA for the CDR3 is TGTGCCAGCAGCTCAGGGACCCGCCTGGTTCCGTTCACAGATACGCAGTATTTT.

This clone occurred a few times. The CDR3 region has the DNA TGTGCCAGCAGCTTGGGGTGGGGAACCGGCTACACCTTC. Amino acids: CASSLGWGTGYTF. The chain recombines TRBV5-6 with TRBJ1-2; D gene unclear. Germline CDR1 SGHDT, CDR2 YYEEEE. This CDR3 contains 13 residues. The V and J ends lost 0 bases and 8 bases respectively, with 11 bases between them.

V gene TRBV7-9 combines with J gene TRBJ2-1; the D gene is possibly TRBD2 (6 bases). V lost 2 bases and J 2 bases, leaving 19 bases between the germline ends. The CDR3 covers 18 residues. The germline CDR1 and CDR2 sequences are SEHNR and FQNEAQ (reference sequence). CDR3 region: CASSLKGARETAYNEQFF. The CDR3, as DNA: TGTGCCAGCAGCTTAAAAGGAGCCCGGGAGACCGCCTACAATGAGCAGTTCTTC. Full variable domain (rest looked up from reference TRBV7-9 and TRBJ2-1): DTGVSQNPRHKITKRGQNVTFRCDPISEHNRLYWYRQTLGQGPEFLTYFQNEAQLEKSRLLSDRFSAERPKGSFSTLEIQRTEQGDSAMYLCASSLKGARETAYNEQFFGPGTRLTVL.

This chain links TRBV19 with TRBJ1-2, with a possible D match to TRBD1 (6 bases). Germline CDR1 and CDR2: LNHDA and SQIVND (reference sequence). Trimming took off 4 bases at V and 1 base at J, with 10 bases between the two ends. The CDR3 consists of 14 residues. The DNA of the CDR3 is TGTGCCAGTAGTAGGACAGCCAGTAACTATGGCTACACCTTC. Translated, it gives CASSRTASNYGYTF.

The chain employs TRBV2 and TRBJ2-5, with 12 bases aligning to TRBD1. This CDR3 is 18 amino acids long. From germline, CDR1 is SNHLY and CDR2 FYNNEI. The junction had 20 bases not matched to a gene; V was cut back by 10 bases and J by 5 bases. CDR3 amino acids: CATSGTGGAGVLGETQYF. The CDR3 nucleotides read TGTGCCACCTCAGGGACAGGGGGCGCGGGGGTATTGGGGGAGACCCAGTACTTC. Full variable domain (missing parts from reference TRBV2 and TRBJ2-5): EPEVTQTPSHQVTQMGQEVILRCVPISNHLYFYWYRQILGQKVEFLVSFYNNEISEKSEIFDDQFSVERPDGSNFTLKIRSTKLEDSAMYFCATSGTGGAGVLGETQYFGPGTRLLVL.

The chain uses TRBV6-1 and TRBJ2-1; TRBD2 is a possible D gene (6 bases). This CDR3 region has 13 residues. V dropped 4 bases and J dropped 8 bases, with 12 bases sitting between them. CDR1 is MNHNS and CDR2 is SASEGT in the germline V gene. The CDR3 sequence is CASSVGGTDEQFF. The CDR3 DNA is TGTGCCAGCAGTGTCGGGGGAACCGATGAGCAGTTCTTC.

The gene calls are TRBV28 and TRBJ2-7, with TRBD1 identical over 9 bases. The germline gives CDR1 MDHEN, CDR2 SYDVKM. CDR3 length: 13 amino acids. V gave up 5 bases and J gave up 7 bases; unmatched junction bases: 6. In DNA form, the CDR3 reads TGTGCCAGCAGTACGGGACAGGGTCCGGAGCAGTACTTC. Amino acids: CASSTGQGPEQYF.

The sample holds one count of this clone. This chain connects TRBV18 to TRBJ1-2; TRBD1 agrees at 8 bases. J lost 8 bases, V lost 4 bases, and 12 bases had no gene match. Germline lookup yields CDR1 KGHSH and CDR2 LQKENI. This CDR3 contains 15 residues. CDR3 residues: CASSQVTGQVGGYTF. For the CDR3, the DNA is TGTGCCAGCTCACAGGTAACGGGACAGGTCGGAGGCTACACCTTC.

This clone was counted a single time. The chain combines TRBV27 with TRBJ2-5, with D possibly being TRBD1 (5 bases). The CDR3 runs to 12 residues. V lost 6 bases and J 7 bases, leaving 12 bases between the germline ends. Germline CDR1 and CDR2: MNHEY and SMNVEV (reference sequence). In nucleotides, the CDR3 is TGTGCCAGCAGACCAACGCAGGGGACCCAGTACTTC. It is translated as CASRPTQGTQYF.

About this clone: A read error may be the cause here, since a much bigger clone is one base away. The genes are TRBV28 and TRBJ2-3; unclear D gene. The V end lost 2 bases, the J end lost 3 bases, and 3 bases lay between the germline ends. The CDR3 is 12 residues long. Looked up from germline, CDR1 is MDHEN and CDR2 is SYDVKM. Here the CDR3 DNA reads TGTGCCAGCAGTTTAATAACAGATACGCAGTATTTT. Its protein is CASSLITDTQYF. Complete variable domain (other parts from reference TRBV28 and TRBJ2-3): DVKVTQSSRYLVKRTGEKVFLECVQDMDHENMFWYRQDPGLGLRLIYFSYDVKMKEKGDIPEGYSVSREKKERFSLILESASTNQTSMYLCASSLITDTQYFGPGTRLTVL.

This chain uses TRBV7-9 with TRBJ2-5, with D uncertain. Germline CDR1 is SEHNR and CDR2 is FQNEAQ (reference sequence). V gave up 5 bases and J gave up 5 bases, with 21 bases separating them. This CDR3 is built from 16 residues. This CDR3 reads CASSREYGHRRETQYF. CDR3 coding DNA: TGTGCCAGCAGCCGAGAGTACGGCCACCGCCGGGAGACCCAGTACTTC.

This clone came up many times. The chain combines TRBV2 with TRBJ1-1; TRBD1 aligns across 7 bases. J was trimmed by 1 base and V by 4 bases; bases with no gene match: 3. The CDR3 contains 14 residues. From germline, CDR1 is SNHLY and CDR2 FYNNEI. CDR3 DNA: TGTGCCAGCAGTGGAAGGGGGCCGAACACTGAAGCTTTCTTT. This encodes CASSGRGPNTEAFF.

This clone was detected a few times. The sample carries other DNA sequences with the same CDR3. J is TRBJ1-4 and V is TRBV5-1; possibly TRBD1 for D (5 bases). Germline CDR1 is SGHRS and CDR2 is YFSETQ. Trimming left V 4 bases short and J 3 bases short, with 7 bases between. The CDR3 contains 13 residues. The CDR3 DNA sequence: TGCGCCAGCAGCCCGGGGCCTAATGAAAAACTGTTTTTT. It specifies CASSPGPNEKLFF.

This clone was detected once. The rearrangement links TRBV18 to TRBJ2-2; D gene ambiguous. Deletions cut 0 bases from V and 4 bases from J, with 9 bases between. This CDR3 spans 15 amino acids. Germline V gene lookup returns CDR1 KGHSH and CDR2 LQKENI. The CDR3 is CASSPPVKSTGELFF. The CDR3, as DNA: TGTGCCAGCTCACCACCGGTGAAGAGCACCGGGGAGCTGTTTTTT.

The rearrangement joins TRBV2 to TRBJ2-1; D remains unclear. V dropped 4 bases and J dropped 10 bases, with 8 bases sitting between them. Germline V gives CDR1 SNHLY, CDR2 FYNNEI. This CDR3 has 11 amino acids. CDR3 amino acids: CASSVTREQFF. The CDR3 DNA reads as TGTGCCAGCAGTGTTACCAGGGAGCAGTTCTTC.

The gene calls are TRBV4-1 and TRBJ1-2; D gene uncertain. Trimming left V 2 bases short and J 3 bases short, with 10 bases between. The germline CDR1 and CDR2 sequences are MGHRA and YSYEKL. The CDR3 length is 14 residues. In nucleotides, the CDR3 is TGCGCCAGCAGCCAATCCGACACGTACTATGGCTACACCTTC. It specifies CASSQSDTYYGYTF.

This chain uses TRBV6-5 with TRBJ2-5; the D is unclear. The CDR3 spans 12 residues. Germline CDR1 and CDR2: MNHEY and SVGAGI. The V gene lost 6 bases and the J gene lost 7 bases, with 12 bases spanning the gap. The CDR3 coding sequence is TGTGCCAGCAGAAGCCCCCTCGGGACCCAGTACTTC. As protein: CASRSPLGTQYF.